These 30 T cell receptor beta chains share one sample of origin, sequenced in a study of blood T cell repertoires in COVID-19. Libraries were prepared by immunoSEQ multiplex PCR; TCRdb keeps only in-frame clonotypes and omits some of them. This sample has under 200,000 clones, with over 75% found just once. Sample: PBMCs or T cells enriched from blood (not recorded which). The receptors originated from a woman aged 50 to 60 who had recovered from COVID-19.

The chain links TRBV7-6 to TRBJ2-7, with 9 bases that match TRBD2. Germline-derived CDR1 and CDR2 are SGHVS and FNYEAQ. The CDR3 runs to 15 residues. The junction had 8 bases not matched to a gene; V was cut back by 1 base and J by 7 bases. The CDR3 sequence: CASSLEVAGGGEQYF. As DNA, the CDR3 is TGTGCCAGCAGCTTAGAAGTGGCGGGAGGGGGTGAGCAGTACTTC.

The V call is TRBV19, the J call TRBJ2-2; 7 nucleotides align to TRBD1. V trimming: 5 bases; J trimming: 1 base; junction bases outside the gene matches: 7. The CDR3 is 16 residues long. The germline CDR1 and CDR2 sequences are LNHDA and SQIVND (reference sequence). CDR3 nucleotides: TGTGCCAGTAGTTCAACCGGGACAGTGAACACCGGGGAGCTGTTTTTT. The encoded protein is CASSSTGTVNTGELFF.

V usage is TRBV7-8 and J usage is TRBJ2-1; 8 bases align to TRBD2. Per germline, CDR1 SGHVS and CDR2 FQNEAQ. The CDR3 extends over 16 amino acids. The J segment lost 0 bases and the V segment lost 1 base, leaving 2 bases of the junction unmatched. The CDR3 sequence is CASSLVAGGSYNEQFF. The CDR3 DNA sequence: TGTGCCAGCAGCTTAGTGGCGGGAGGCTCCTACAATGAGCAGTTCTTC.

The chain couples TRBV29-1 to TRBJ2-7, with 10 bases identical to TRBD2. Per the germline V gene, CDR1 is SQVTM and CDR2 is ANQGSEA. The CDR3 has 15 residues. J gave up 2 bases and V 6 bases, and 10 bases lay outside the gene matches. CDR3 residues: CSVGLAVPPTYEQYF. CDR3 coding DNA: TGCAGCGTAGGACTAGCGGTCCCCCCTACCTACGAGCAGTACTTC.

This clone was recorded a few times. The chain employs TRBV3-1 (or the pseudogene TRBV3-2) and TRBJ2-5; the match to TRBD1 covers 7 bases. The CDR3 has 14 amino acids. The V gene's germline CDR1 is LGHDT and CDR2 YNNKEL (reference sequence). J lost 5 bases, V lost 5 bases, and 8 bases had no gene match. Written as DNA, the CDR3 is TGTGCCAGCAGCTCCGACAGGGAACGGGAGACCCAGTACTTC. Its translation is CASSSDRERETQYF.

This clone was counted between two and nine times. The gene calls are TRBV19 and TRBJ1-2; 7 bases align to TRBD1. CDR3 length: 15 residues. V gave up 9 bases and J gave up 4 bases; unmatched junction bases: 14. The germline gives CDR1 LNHDA, CDR2 SQIVND (reference sequence). The CDR3 bases are TGTGCCAGCCGCGGTCCCCAACAGGGGAGCTATGGCTACACCTTC. It encodes CASRGPQQGSYGYTF.

The chain has TRBV6-4 and TRBJ1-6; maybe TRBD1 (6 bases). V lost 3 bases and J 5 bases, leaving 8 bases between the germline ends. Per the germline V gene, CDR1 is MRHNA and CDR2 is SNTAGT. This CDR3 has 14 residues. As DNA, the CDR3 is TGTGCCAGCAGTGATGGGGGCCATAATTCACCCCTCCACTTT. Residues: CASSDGGHNSPLHF.

This clone was counted a few times. The chain is built from TRBV30 and TRBJ1-6, with D possibly matching TRBD1 (5 bases). The V and J ends lost 1 base and 8 bases respectively, with 9 bases between them. The germline CDR1 and CDR2 sequences are GTSNPN and SVGIG (reference sequence). The CDR3 spans 13 residues. DNA for the CDR3: TGTGCCTGGAGTGAAGACAGCTATTCACCCCTCCACTTT. It yields the protein CAWSEDSYSPLHF. The whole variable domain, remainder taken from reference TRBV30 and TRBJ1-6, is SQTIHQWPATLVQPVGSPLSLECTVEGTSNPNLYWYRQAAGRGLQLLFYSVGIGQISSEVPQNLSASRPQDRQFILSSKKLLLSDSGFYLCAWSEDSYSPLHFGNGTRLTVT.

The CDR3 coding sequence is TGTGCCAGCTCACCGTCTTCACGGGGAAATACGCAGTATTTT. It specifies CASSPSSRGNTQYF. V usage is TRBV18 and J usage is TRBJ2-3, with D possibly TRBD2 on 5 matching bases. There are 14 residues in the CDR3. The germline V and J ends were trimmed by 3 bases and 7 bases, with 14 bases remaining between them. The germline V gene has CDR1 KGHSH and CDR2 LQKENI.

This sequence joins TRBV10-3 and TRBJ1-1; perhaps TRBD1 as D (6 bases). V gave up 9 bases and J gave up 8 bases, with 13 bases separating them. CDR1 is ENHRY, CDR2 SYGVKD, per germline. This CDR3 comprises 11 residues. CDR3 DNA: TGTGCCATTCGGGGGGGGCTGGAAGCTTTCTTT. Its translation: CAIRGGLEAFF.

The chain couples TRBV5-1 to TRBJ2-1; 8 bases agree with TRBD1. This CDR3 has 15 residues. J gave up 12 bases and V 4 bases, and 15 bases lay outside the gene matches. Germline CDR1 reads SGHRS; CDR2 reads YFSETQ. The CDR3 DNA sequence: TGCGCCAGCAGCGTGGGACAGGCCGCTGATAAGGGGCAGTTCTTC. This translates into CASSVGQAADKGQFF.

CDR3 in amino acids: CASSVGTYNEQFF. The DNA of the CDR3 is TGTGCCAGCAGCGTAGGGACATACAATGAGCAGTTCTTC. The V call is TRBV9, the J call TRBJ2-1; D is possibly TRBD1 (5 bases). Germline CDR1 reads SGDLS; CDR2 reads YYNGEE. V lost 0 bases to trimming and J lost 4 bases, with 5 bases between them. The CDR3 loop spans 13 amino acids.

CDR3 sequence reads: CASSLAFQGQFNYGYTF. The CDR3, as DNA: TGCGCCAGCAGCTTGGCGTTCCAGGGCCAATTTAACTATGGCTACACCTTC. V gene TRBV5-1 combines with J gene TRBJ1-2; maybe TRBD1 (5 bases). This CDR3 contains 17 residues. V was clipped by 0 bases and J by 1 base, with 16 bases between them. Germline V gene data show CDR1 as SGHRS and CDR2 as YFSETQ.

V and J are TRBV7-2 and TRBJ2-1, with D tentatively TRBD2 (6 bases). CDR3 size: 16 residues. The V end was cut by 6 bases, the J end by 4 bases, with 19 bases between. Germline loops: CDR1 SGHTA, CDR2 FQGNSA. CDR3 in DNA: TGTGCCAGCAGGGCGGGGCACCCGGCCGGATACAATGAGCAGTTCTTC. Translated: CASRAGHPAGYNEQFF.

The chain links TRBV28 to TRBJ2-5; 7 bases fit TRBD2. Germline V gene sequence: CDR1 MDHEN, CDR2 SYDVKM. The length of the CDR3 is 13 residues. After removal of 6 bases from V and 1 base from J, the junction contained 2 bases not matched to a gene. The CDR3: CASSPGGQETQYF. CDR3 DNA sequence: TGTGCCAGCAGCCCGGGGGGCCAAGAGACCCAGTACTTC.

The rearrangement joins TRBV24-1 to TRBJ2-5; TRBD2 matches 8 bases. The V gene's germline CDR1 is KGHDR and CDR2 SFDVKD. The CDR3 covers 17 residues. With 2 bases clipped from V and 2 bases from J, the junction kept 9 bases outside the gene matches. The CDR3 nucleotides are TGTGCCACCAGTGATTCCACGACTAGCGTGTCTCAAGAGACCCAGTACTTC. This codes for CATSDSTTSVSQETQYF.

The chain joins TRBV7-9 to TRBJ1-2; 9 bases map to TRBD1. The CDR3 covers 14 residues. Per the germline V gene, CDR1 is SEHNR and CDR2 is FQNEAQ (reference sequence). Trimming cost V 3 bases and J 1 base; bases outside gene matches: 0. CDR3 loop: CASSLDRGNYGYTF. CDR3 sequence (DNA): TGTGCCAGCAGCTTGGACAGGGGTAACTATGGCTACACCTTC.

The V gene is TRBV28, the J gene TRBJ1-1; D gene ambiguous. The CDR3 has 16 residues. Between the trimmed V and J ends, which lost 1 base and 1 base, there was a span of 13 bases. Germline-derived CDR1 and CDR2 are MDHEN and SYDVKM. For the CDR3, the DNA is TGTGCCAGCAGTTTATTCTCTCTGGGGAGGAACACTGAAGCTTTCTTT. It codes for CASSLFSLGRNTEAFF.

This chain connects TRBV2 to TRBJ2-3, with 10 bases fitting TRBD1. The CDR3 contains 15 residues. With 5 bases clipped from V and 1 base from J, the junction kept 3 bases outside the gene matches. The V gene's germline CDR1 is SNHLY and CDR2 FYNNEI. CDR3 sequence (DNA): TGTGCCAGCAGTCCCGGGACAGGGGGCACAGATACGCAGTATTTT. Encoded protein: CASSPGTGGTDTQYF.

This clone was detected only once. The rearrangement uses TRBV9 and TRBJ2-1; 10 nucleotides align to TRBD2. The CDR3 is made up of 16 amino acids. J lost 7 bases, V lost 3 bases, and 10 bases had no gene match. In germline, CDR1 is SGDLS, CDR2 YYNGEE. As DNA, the CDR3 is TGTGCCAGCAGCGAGCAACCTAGCGGGGGAGGTAATGAGCAGTTCTTC. It is translated as CASSEQPSGGGNEQFF.

This clone was recorded a few times. V and J are TRBV18 and TRBJ2-1; 8 bases map to TRBD1. Looked up from germline, CDR1 is KGHSH and CDR2 is LQKENI. The CDR3 totals 15 residues. The V segment lost 6 bases and the J segment 3 bases; nucleotides outside the gene matches: 7. The CDR3 here is CASSPGQDRYNEQFF. CDR3 DNA sequence: TGTGCCAGCTCGCCGGGACAGGACCGCTACAATGAGCAGTTCTTC.

The chain has TRBV6-5 and TRBJ2-5; tentative D call: TRBD1 (6 bases). The CDR3 contains 16 residues. Germline values: CDR1 MNHEY, CDR2 SVGAGI. V lost 0 bases, J lost 5 bases, and 16 bases lay in between. The CDR3 DNA reads as TGTGCCAGCAGTTACTCCGGAACAGGGAACAGGGAGACCCAGTACTTC. Protein sequence: CASSYSGTGNRETQYF.

The CDR3 nucleotides read TGTGCCAGCAGTTACGGGCAGGGTAGCAATCAGCCCCAGCATTTT. It encodes CASSYGQGSNQPQHF. The chain uses TRBV6-5 and TRBJ1-5; D perhaps matches TRBD1 (5 bases). V lost 2 bases to trimming and J lost 0 bases, with 8 bases between them. Germline V gene data show CDR1 as MNHEY and CDR2 as SVGAGI. The CDR3 is 15 amino acids.

This rearrangement joins TRBV28 to TRBJ1-1, with 12 bases lining up with TRBD1. The CDR3 has 15 residues. Germline trimming cut 3 bases from V and 6 bases from J; bases unmatched to any gene: 5. Germline lookup yields CDR1 MDHEN and CDR2 SYDVKM. This CDR3 is CASSLGQGAIAEAFF. The CDR3 bases are TGTGCCAGCAGTTTGGGACAGGGGGCAATCGCTGAAGCTTTCTTT.

The table lists this clone with a few counts. The V call is TRBV18, the J call TRBJ1-3; D gene ambiguous. Germline lookup yields CDR1 KGHSH and CDR2 LQKENI. The CDR3 spans 13 residues. Deletions cut 3 bases from V and 3 bases from J, with 6 bases between. CDR3 bases: TGTGCCAGCTCACCTCCCAGTGGAAACACCATATATTTT. This translates into CASSPPSGNTIYF.

This clone was observed once. The V gene is TRBV18, the J gene TRBJ2-7; 14 nucleotides line up with TRBD2. Losses at the gene ends were 6 bases for V and 3 bases for J; bases not matched to a gene: 4. The CDR3 is made up of 15 amino acids. Germline CDR1 and CDR2: KGHSH and LQKENI. This chain's CDR3 is CASSRGLAGGYEQYF. The CDR3 bases are TGTGCCAGCTCCCGAGGACTAGCGGGGGGCTACGAGCAGTACTTC.

The chain combines TRBV30 with TRBJ2-5; D might be TRBD2 (6 bases). Deletions cut 3 bases from V and 1 base from J, with 12 bases between. CDR1 is GTSNPN and CDR2 is SVGIG in the germline V gene (reference sequence). CDR3 length: 14 amino acids. CDR3 DNA sequence: TGTGCCTGGAGGGTTAGCGGAGCCCAAGAGACCCAGTACTTC. It encodes CAWRVSGAQETQYF.

A few counts support this clone. This sequence joins TRBV4-1 and TRBJ1-5; perhaps TRBD1 as D (5 bases). This CDR3 contains 17 residues. Per germline, CDR1 MGHRA and CDR2 YSYEKL. With 0 bases removed from V and 1 base from J, the gap between germline ends came to 13 bases. The DNA for the CDR3 is TGCGCCAGCAGCCAAGATTTGGCAGGGATAAGCAATCAGCCCCAGCATTTT. Protein: CASSQDLAGISNQPQHF.

This clone has a handful of counts. J is TRBJ2-7 and V is TRBV13; 7 bases align to TRBD1. Per the germline V gene, CDR1 is PRHDT and CDR2 is FYEKMQ (reference sequence). The J segment lost 4 bases and the V segment lost 5 bases, leaving 11 bases of the junction unmatched. The CDR3 covers 15 residues. The CDR3 sequence is CASSLDRDRVYEQYF. The CDR3 DNA follows: TGTGCCAGCAGCCTAGACCGGGACAGAGTGTACGAGCAGTACTTC.

The rearrangement joins TRBV4-1 to TRBJ2-7; TRBD2 matches at 10 bases. Losses at the gene ends were 5 bases for V and 7 bases for J; bases not matched to a gene: 14. Per the germline V gene, CDR1 is MGHRA and CDR2 is YSYEKL. This CDR3 is built from 16 residues. CDR3 nucleotides: TGCGCCAGCAGCGAAGTTTGGCCTAGCGGGAGCAGTGAGCAGTACTTC. Protein: CASSEVWPSGSSEQYF.